This T cell receptor beta chain stems from a study of blood T cell repertoires in COVID-19. Study in general: T cells, B-cell-depleted T cells, or PBMCs provided the cDNA or gDNA that served as material.

Seattle patients were enrolled while actively infected and followed longitudinally. Per the authors' pipeline: Quantification of nucleated cells was approximated via reference gene primer amplification. Profiled with immunoSEQ multiplex PCR; TCRdb holds only in-frame clones, not every one. V and J calls and clone size are those listed in that table; D and trimming were worked out from the DNA. The profile covers over 200,000 clones, with 70% to 90% appearing a single time and under 3.5% taken by the ten largest. This clone has only one observation. This CDR3 spans 15 amino acids. Germline CDR1 and CDR2: MNHEY and SVGAGI. V lost 4 bases to trimming and J lost 8 bases, with 17 bases between them.

Sequencing was performed on peripheral blood. The chain links TRBV6-5 to TRBJ1-4; possible D gene TRBD1, 5 bases. This sequence was found in a man aged 30-40 years with COVID-19, enrolled during active disease. The CDR3 nucleotides are TGTGCCAGCAGTTCCGGGGCCCTGCGGGAAGAAAAACTGTTTTTT. Translated, it gives CASSSGALREEKLFF.